The clone carrying this T cell receptor beta chain was observed once. The antigen remains undetermined. The data belong to a study of blood T cells in healthy people across ages. Study observations and caveats: Comparison with aged donors showed that long-lived donors had more naive CD4+ cells and higher diversity. Shifts in expanded clonotypes may have been confounded by donor CMV status, which was unknown. Using unsorted PBMCs precluded a conclusive naive versus antigen-experienced comparison.

For the second PCR, which ran for roughly 6 to 12 cycles, a sample-barcoded 5' primer and a J-beta primer mix were used. From the 5' RACE reads, TCRdb called clonotypes with MiXCR, one entry per CDR3 protein. The profile covers fewer than 2,000,000 distinct CDR3 sequences, with about two fifths appearing a single time and about 21% taken by the ten largest. V dropped 1 base and J dropped 3 bases, with 12 bases sitting between them. The germline V gene has CDR1 SEHNR and CDR2 FQNEAQ (reference sequence). The CDR3 is made up of 15 amino acids. The sequence came from a human donor in good health. The genes are TRBV7-9 and TRBJ1-1; D is ambiguous. Sequenced material: blood. CDR3 sequence: CASSLGGGDYTEAFF. DNA of the CDR3: TGTGCCAGCAGCTTAGGCGGCGGGGATTACACTGAAGCTTTCTTT.